Given below is one TCR beta chain in context. Its antigen target is currently unknown. One base away there is no much larger clone; base qualities are not given. Separate from the roughly 650-subject first cohort, the validation cohort of 90 to 150 subjects was the group to which the donors belonged. Trimming at the junction amounts to 2 bases on V and 1 base on J, and the germline ends lie 6 bases apart. CDR3 length: 13 amino acids, cysteine to phenylalanine. The retained sequence is limited to the CDR3, 39 bases, with the frame set at the first base. Sequences GTSNPN (CDR1) and SVGIG (CDR2) are obtained from the germline V gene (reference sequence). Library generation was performed with the immunoSEQ multiplex PCR assay. Per the source publication's procedure: A statistical classification framework was built to diagnose cytomegalovirus status from the catalog of TCR beta chain sequences. TCRdb holds this immuneACCESS table with in-frame rearrangements only. Some clones are missing; in checked studies, unresolved V genes explain under half, and the rest has no known cause. The D gene and trimming were derived from the DNA, and the V and J assignments and clone size from that table. The sample profile shows 200,000 to 250,000 clones; roughly 87% of them were found once. 12% of the sample goes to the ten largest clones.

The data stem from a study of cytomegalovirus exposure and HLA in healthy donors (dated by TCRdb to 2017 to 2019). Looking at the study overall: According to a later analysis, one platform produced both the 120 validation repertoires and the approximately 660 repertoires of the first cohort. The study combined high-throughput TCR immunosequencing, statistical association of individual TCRs with disease status, and machine learning to predict cytomegalovirus infection status. The study was designed to test whether signatures of past pathogen exposure could be identified by cataloging public T cell receptors. Along with the approximately 650-subject first cohort, a separate validation cohort of over a hundred different subjects was used. General conclusions and limits of the study: The classifier was reported to diagnose cytomegalovirus status with high specificity and sensitivity in both the original and validation cohorts. Most TCR sequences were observed very rarely across donors, whereas some public TCRs were present in many individuals. A total of about 150 TCR beta chains were listed by the study as associated with cytomegalovirus. According to the authors, the approach could potentially be generalized to other disease states and immunological phenotypes. A later analysis lacked HLA typing for the validation cohort, so it scored co-occurrence in that cohort across all 120 or so repertoires. Of the cluster scores, 85% to 95% were above 0 in a later analysis, which found that TCRs clustered in the first cohort also tended to co-occur in the roughly 130 validation repertoires. In vitro tests confirmed that three of the cytomegalovirus-associated TCR beta chains recognize cytomegalovirus antigens.

The sequence links TRBV30 to TRBJ1-5; no D gene is confidently identified. The sample taken for sequencing was PBMCs. The sequence derives from a man between 18 and 29 years old in good health and CMV-seropositive. This receptor carries the CDR3 CAWSTDSNQPQHF. The DNA reads TGTGCCTGGAGTACTGACAGCAATCAGCCCCAGCATTTT. This CDR3, with the reference TRBV30 and TRBJ1-5 proteins standing in past its ends, gives the full variable domain SQTIHQWPATLVQPVGSPLSLECTVEGTSNPNLYWYRQAAGRGLQLLFYSVGIGQISSEVPQNLSASRPQDRQFILSSKKLLLSDSGFYLCAWSTDSNQPQHFGDGTRLSIL.